The 7 T cell receptor beta chains reported below all come from one sample, sequenced in a study of CD8+ T cells in alopecia areata. As for treatment: oral pan-JAK inhibitor, 5-10 mg twice daily. Alopecia areata patients gave lesional scalp punch biopsies and peripheral blood samples. RNA was extracted and reverse transcribed into cDNA as the sequencing template. The method was immunoSEQ multiplex PCR; TCRdb's version includes in-frame clones alone and lacks a portion of them. The sample holds about 5,400 clones, about 71% seen once. Sequencing was performed on skin, taken at week 24, from a patient treated with tofacitinib. The receptor source for this set is a human donor with alopecia areata.

V usage is TRBV7-3 and J usage is TRBJ2-1, with TRBD1 as a possible D gene (5 bases). This CDR3 is built from 13 residues. CDR1 SGHTA and CDR2 FQGTGA come from the germline V gene. The germline V and J ends were trimmed by 2 bases and 9 bases, with 11 bases remaining between them. The CDR3 coding sequence is TGTGCCAGCAGCTTAGGCCAGGGAACTGAGCAGTTCTTC. It codes for CASSLGQGTEQFF. The full variable domain, its missing parts supplied by reference TRBV7-3 and TRBJ2-1, is GAGVSQTPSNKVTEKGKYVELRCDPISGHTALYWYRQSLGQGPEFLIYFQGTGAADDSGLPNDRFFAVRPEGSVSTLKIQRTERGDSAVYLCASSLGQGTEQFFGPGTRLTVL.

The V gene is TRBV5-1, the J gene TRBJ2-6, with 7 bases identical to TRBD1. V lost 4 bases and J lost 1; bases outside the gene matches: 5. This CDR3 region has 16 residues. Per the germline V gene, CDR1 is SGHRS and CDR2 is YFSETQ. Written as DNA, the CDR3 is TGCGCCAGCAGCAGGGGGCTGGGGTCTGGGGCCAACGTCCTGACTTTC. Amino acid sequence: CASSRGLGSGANVLTF.

The CDR3 loop reads CASVVGTADNEKLFF. The DNA for the CDR3 is TGTGCCAGCGTAGTTGGGACAGCAGATAATGAAAAACTGTTTTTT. The chain is built from TRBV2 and TRBJ1-4; 7 bases match TRBD1. J gave up 4 bases and V 8 bases, and 10 bases lay outside the gene matches. CDR1 and CDR2 (germline): SNHLY, FYNNEI. This CDR3 has 15 amino acids.

The chain combines TRBV4-3 with TRBJ1-1; 9 nucleotides agree with TRBD1. CDR1 is LGHNA, CDR2 YSLEER, per germline. There are 16 residues in the CDR3. Trimming took 1 base from V and 5 from J; bases not matched to a gene: 8. The CDR3 DNA sequence: TGCGCCAGCAGCCAAGGGACAGGGGCGGGGGAAACTGAAGCTTTCTTT. It specifies CASSQGTGAGETEAFF.

This clone was counted between two and nine times. The chain has TRBV27 and TRBJ1-2; D is possibly TRBD1 (6 bases). This CDR3 spans 13 amino acids. Trimming took 6 bases from V and 6 from J, leaving 14 bases between them. CDR1 is MNHEY, CDR2 SMNVEV, per germline (reference sequence). CDR3 amino acids: CASRDSTVHGYTF. The CDR3 region has the DNA TGTGCCAGCAGGGACAGTACGGTCCATGGCTACACCTTC.

This clone has just one count. The chain joins TRBV7-9 to TRBJ2-7; the D is unclear. Per germline, CDR1 SEHNR and CDR2 FQNEAQ (reference sequence). Trimming took 5 bases from V and 5 from J, leaving 10 bases between them. The CDR3 is 12 amino acids. CDR3 bases: TGTGCCAGCAGCCGAATGAATCACGAGCAGTACTTC. This gives the protein CASSRMNHEQYF.

The chain links TRBV7-2 to TRBJ1-5; D may be TRBD1 (5 bases). The CDR3 loop spans 16 amino acids. Germline CDR1 and CDR2: SGHTA and FQGNSA. V lost 5 bases and J 0 bases, leaving 14 bases between the germline ends. For the CDR3, the DNA is TGTGCCAGCAGCCGCCACGGGACTTATAGCAATCAGCCCCAGCATTTT. It translates to CASSRHGTYSNQPQHF.